This TCR beta chain was recorded in a study of T cell responses to AZD1222 COVID-19 vaccine. Measured with immunoSEQ multiplex PCR; TCRdb has only the in-frame clones, and not every one. Among over 130,000 clones listed, more than 70% were seen once. Turning to this clone: What it binds is not known.

With V trimmed by 8 bases and J by 6 bases, 14 bases remained unmatched. The CDR3 runs 14 residues. The germline gives CDR1 GTSNPN, CDR2 SVGIG (reference sequence). Whole-study results and caveats: Targets within unmutated variant regions were reportedly found for nearly half of spike-specific TCRs. At baseline, just 5 or 6 AZD1222 recipients tested seropositive. There were repertoire samples only from the period after the peak T cell response.

V gene TRBV30 combines with J gene TRBJ2-3, with 7 positions matching TRBD2. This clonotype was obtained from an adult who received the AZD1222 COVID-19 vaccine. Sample: peripheral blood, taken 28 days after the second AZD1222 dose. CDR3 amino acids: CAGTHGGRRDTQYF. The CDR3 region has the DNA TGTGCCGGAACTCACGGCGGGAGAAGGGATACGCAGTATTTT.